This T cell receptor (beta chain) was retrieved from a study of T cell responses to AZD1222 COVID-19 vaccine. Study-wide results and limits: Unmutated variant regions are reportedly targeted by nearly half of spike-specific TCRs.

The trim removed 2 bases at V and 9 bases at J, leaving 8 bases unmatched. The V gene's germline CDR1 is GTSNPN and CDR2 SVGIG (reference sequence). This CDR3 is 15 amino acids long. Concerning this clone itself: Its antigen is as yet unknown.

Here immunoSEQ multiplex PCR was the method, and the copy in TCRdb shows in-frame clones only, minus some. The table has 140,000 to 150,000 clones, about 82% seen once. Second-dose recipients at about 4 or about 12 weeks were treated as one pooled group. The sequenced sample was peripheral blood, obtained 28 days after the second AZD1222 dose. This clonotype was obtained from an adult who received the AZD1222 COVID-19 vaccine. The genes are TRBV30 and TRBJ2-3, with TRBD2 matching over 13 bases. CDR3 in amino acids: CAWSHTSGRGGTQYF. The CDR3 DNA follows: TGTGCCTGGAGTCACACTAGCGGGAGGGGCGGGACGCAGTATTTT.